One sample yielded the 32 T cell receptor beta chains listed below, sequenced in a study of CD8+CD57+ T cells in acquired aplastic anemia. Selection for sequencing was limited to patients who had shown CD8+CD57+ cell expansion by flow cytometry. Profiling of TCR beta VDJ combinations and CDR3 sequences used genomic DNA as template. Each CDR3 protein gets one entry after TCRdb re-called the reads with MiXCR. The repertoire holds fewer than 250,000 distinct CDR3 sequences, with 40% to 60% as singletons. Sequenced sample: sorted CD4+, CD8+, or CD8+CD57+ T cells (not recorded which) from PBMCs. The receptors originated from a human donor with aplastic anemia.

This clonotype has at least ten counts. The rearrangement links TRBV2 to TRBJ1-5, with unresolved D. Germline V gene lookup returns CDR1 SNHLY and CDR2 FYNNEI. The CDR3 length is 14 residues. The germline V and J ends were trimmed by 8 bases and 3 bases, with 14 bases remaining between them. The CDR3 reads CASGRNFINQPQHF. The CDR3 coding sequence is TGTGCCAGCGGTCGGAATTTTATCAATCAGCCCCAGCATTTT.

This clonotype was recorded many times. CDR3 coding DNA: TGCAGTGTCCCAATCTCTCAACGGAGTTCACCCCTCCACTTT. As protein: CSVPISQRSSPLHF. V is TRBV20-1 and J is TRBJ1-6; no clear D. The length of the CDR3 is 14 residues. Germline CDR1 and CDR2: DFQATT and SNEGSKA (reference sequence). Trimming stripped 7 bases from V and 9 bases from J, with 19 bases between.

This clonotype was picked up a small number of times. This chain connects TRBV10-1 to TRBJ1-5, with D perhaps TRBD1 (6 bases). Germline V gene sequence: CDR1 WNHNN, CDR2 SYGVQD (reference sequence). The ends were cut back, 6 bases at V and 7 bases at J, with 25 bases in the middle. CDR3 size: 17 residues. CDR3 sequence reads: CASRGGGGARGSQPQHF. CDR3 sequence (DNA): TGCGCCAGCAGGGGGGGGGGGGGGGCGCGAGGGAGCCAGCCCCAGCATTTT.

This clonotype was seen ten or more times. The V call is TRBV3-1, the J call TRBJ2-3; the D is unclear. Germline lookup yields CDR1 LGHDT and CDR2 YNNKEL (reference sequence). This CDR3 spans 14 amino acids. V was pared by 4 bases and J by 0 bases, with 8 bases between. CDR3 in DNA: TGTGCCAGCAGCCTCCCGGAAAGCACAGATACGCAGTATTTT. Its protein product is CASSLPESTDTQYF.

The sample holds a few counts of this clonotype. The chain links TRBV20-1 to TRBJ2-7, with 9 bases identical to TRBD2. Germline V gene lookup returns CDR1 DFQATT and CDR2 SNEGSKA (reference sequence). V was clipped by 5 bases and J by 7 bases; unmatched bases: 6. The CDR3 sequence is 12 residues long. The CDR3 here is CSAARGGEEQYF. The CDR3 DNA follows: TGCAGTGCTGCGCGGGGGGGGGAAGAGCAGTACTTC.

Notes on this clonotype: One base away lies a much larger clone, so this may be a sequencing read error. This sequence joins TRBV12-3 or TRBV12-4 and TRBJ2-1, with 10 nucleotides matching TRBD2. V was clipped by 6 bases and J by 9 bases; unmatched bases: 11. The CDR3 totals 15 residues. CDR3 sequence: CASRVPAGGPGEQFF. CDR3 DNA sequence: TGTGCCAGCAGGGTACCAGCGGGGGGGCCAGGTGAGCAGTTCTTC.

Concerning this clonotype itself: A read error may explain this, as a much larger clone is one base away. The chain has TRBV2 and TRBJ1-5, with D unresolved. Trimming removed 11 bases at V and 8 bases at J, with 19 bases between. This CDR3 contains 13 residues. Germline CDR1 reads SNHLY; CDR2 reads FYNNEI. The CDR3 DNA follows: TGTGCCCCCAGTGAAGTTTTTGGTGAGCCCCAGCATTTT. This translates into CAPSEVFGEPQHF.

This clonotype was picked up many times. V usage is TRBV20-1 and J usage is TRBJ2-7; TRBD2 aligns across 9 bases. Germline values: CDR1 DFQATT, CDR2 SNEGSKA (reference sequence). CDR3 length: 14 amino acids. The V and J ends lost 3 bases and 2 bases, in that order; junction bases with no gene match: 5. CDR3 sequence: CSASLTSGTYEQYF. The CDR3 nucleotides are TGCAGTGCTAGCCTGACTAGCGGAACCTACGAGCAGTACTTC.

This clonotype has more than one count but fewer than ten. The chain links TRBV10-3 to TRBJ1-4; TRBD1 matches at 7 bases. Trimming removed 10 bases from V and 7 bases from J; junction bases left unmatched: 12. Germline V lookup: CDR1 ENHRY, CDR2 SYGVKD. The CDR3 totals 14 residues. The CDR3 reads CATGPTGVGEKLFF. DNA of the CDR3: TGTGCCACGGGCCCTACAGGGGTTGGTGAAAAACTGTTTTTT.

With respect to this clonotype: A much larger clone differs from this one at a single base, so this may be a read error. The chain has TRBV7-8 and TRBJ1-2; a possible D gene is TRBD1 (6 bases). CDR3 length: 15 residues. From germline, CDR1 is SGHVS and CDR2 FQNEAQ. CDR3 sequence (DNA): TGTGCCAGCAGCCAAGGGACGTTGGGGGCTTATGGCCACACCTTC. Its translation is CASSQGTLGAYGHTF.

This clonotype was detected only a few times. A much larger clone lies one base from this, so it may be a read error. The CDR3 sequence: CASRRTEKLSF. The CDR3 DNA follows: TGTGCCAGCAGACGGACAGAAAAACTGTCTTTT. This chain connects TRBV12-3 or TRBV12-4 to TRBJ1-4; TRBD1 is a possible D gene (6 bases). The CDR3 length is 11 residues.

This clonotype was counted ten times or more. The chain carries TRBV6-6 and TRBJ1-3, with TRBD1 identical over 12 bases. This CDR3 has 17 amino acids. Germline CDR1 and CDR2: MNHNY and SVGAGI (reference sequence). With V trimmed by 4 bases and J by 8 bases, 12 bases remained unmatched. For the CDR3, the DNA is TGTGCCAGCAGTTCCGGGACAGGGGGCAGACAGGGACACACCATATATTTT. Protein product: CASSSGTGGRQGHTIYF.

The rearrangement links TRBV5-4 to TRBJ1-2, with D possibly TRBD1 on 5 matching bases. CDR1 and CDR2 (germline): SGHNT, YYREEE (reference sequence). With 10 bases removed from V and 4 bases from J, the gap between germline ends came to 17 bases. The length of the CDR3 is 13 residues. DNA for the CDR3: TGTGCCTGGAGTCGGGACGGAGCCTATGGCTACACCTTC. Encoded protein: CAWSRDGAYGYTF.

This clonotype was counted a few times. CDR3 sequence reads: CASSLVGDSNQPQHF. Written as DNA, the CDR3 is TGTGCCAGCAGTTTAGTAGGGGACAGCAATCAGCCCCAGCATTTT. V gene TRBV28 combines with J gene TRBJ1-5; D may be TRBD1 (5 bases). CDR3 size: 15 residues. Germline CDR1 and CDR2: MDHEN and SYDVKM. Between the trimmed V and J ends, which lost 2 bases and 1 base, there was a span of 9 bases.

V usage is TRBV6-5 and J usage is TRBJ1-5; tentative D call: TRBD1 (6 bases). Per germline, CDR1 MNHEY and CDR2 SVGAGI. This CDR3 comprises 13 residues. V was shortened by 2 bases and J by 11 bases, with 13 bases between the two germline ends. CDR3 in amino acids: CASSYGGGHSQHF. Here the CDR3 DNA reads TGTGCCAGCAGTTACGGGGGGGGACATTCCCAGCATTTT.

This clonotype came up many times. The chain is built from TRBV20-1 and TRBJ2-1, with unresolved D. In germline, CDR1 is DFQATT, CDR2 SNEGSKA (reference sequence). The CDR3 consists of 11 residues. V dropped 6 bases and J dropped 9 bases, with 12 bases sitting between them. The CDR3 is CSAVPDVEQFF. The CDR3 bases are TGCAGTGCAGTTCCGGACGTTGAGCAGTTCTTC.

At least ten counts were recorded for this clonotype. The gene calls are TRBV5-1 and TRBJ1-1; D unresolved. Germline CDR1 reads SGHRS; CDR2 reads YFSETQ. Trimming left V 4 bases short and J 4 bases short, with 20 bases between. The CDR3 length is 16 residues. The CDR3 coding sequence is TGCGCCAGCAGCCCAATAGGGCGAGTTGGGAGCACTGAAGCTTTCTTT. It is translated as CASSPIGRVGSTEAFF.

J is TRBJ2-7 and V is TRBV7-2, with 8 bases lining up with TRBD1. The CDR3 is 16 residues long. Per the germline V gene, CDR1 is SGHTA and CDR2 is FQGNSA. V shed 3 bases, J shed 3 bases, and the junction held 10 bases outside the gene matches. CDR3 coding DNA: TGTGCCAGCAGCTTTCCCCCCGGACAGGGTCTCTACGAGCAGTACTTC. Translation: CASSFPPGQGLYEQYF.

This clonotype was observed a few times. Sequence at one end of the junction differs from germline and may be a read error. The V and J genes are TRBV7-2 and TRBJ2-5; D is ambiguous. CDR3 length: 13 residues. The germline CDR1 and CDR2 sequences are SGHTA and FQGNSA. In nucleotides, the CDR3 is TGTGCCAACAGCTTAAGTTACCAAGAGACCCAGTACTTC. Translation: CANSLSYQETQYF.

In this sample, this clonotype turned up a few times. The V and J genes are TRBV28 and TRBJ1-1; tentative D call: TRBD1 (6 bases). The CDR3 has 14 amino acids. Trimming pared 7 bases from V and 10 bases from J, leaving 22 bases between. Germline V gives CDR1 MDHEN, CDR2 SYDVKM. The CDR3 loop reads CASTKGWGLSRAFF. The CDR3 nucleotides are TGTGCCAGCACAAAGGGATGGGGGCTTTCTCGAGCTTTCTTT.

This clonotype was seen ten or more times. The chain employs TRBV2 and TRBJ2-7; D gene ambiguous. This CDR3 comprises 14 residues. CDR1 and CDR2 from the germline V gene are SNHLY and FYNNEI. V lost 3 bases and J lost 0, with 9 bases in between. The CDR3 sequence is CASSDRLHSYEQYF. The CDR3 DNA is TGTGCCAGCAGTGACAGGCTCCACTCCTACGAGCAGTACTTC.

A note on this clonotype: An end of the junction differs from the germline gene, which may be a read error. J is TRBJ2-7 and V is TRBV7-7; D not certain. The CDR3 contains 14 residues. Germline-derived CDR1 and CDR2 are SSHAT and FNYEAQ (reference sequence). The CDR3 coding sequence is TGTGCTAGCAGCTTATTCGGCTCTTCAGGAGAGCAGTACTTC. Translated, it gives CASSLFGSSGEQYF. Together with reference TRBV7-7 and TRBJ2-7, the CDR3 gives the full variable domain: GAGVSQSPRYKVTKRGQDVTLRCDPISSHATLYWYQQALGQGPEFLTYFNYEAQPDKSGLPSDRFSAERPEGSISTLTIQRTEQRDSAMYRCASSLFGSSGEQYFGPGTRLTVT.

Details on this clonotype: This could be a read error, since a much larger clone is one nucleotide away. The conserved phenylalanine or tryptophan is not found at the CDR3 terminus, so this likely reflects a read error. The J gene is TRBJ1-5, the V gene TRBV7-2, with unresolved D. This CDR3 comprises 15 residues. Germline CDR1 SGHTA, CDR2 FQGNSA. V was trimmed by 6 bases and J by 2 bases, leaving 14 bases between them. The CDR3 here is CASSETGQGNQPQHL. In DNA form, the CDR3 reads TGTGCCAGCAGTGAAACCGGGCAGGGCAATCAGCCCCAGCATTTG.

This clonotype was recorded at least ten times. This chain links TRBV20-1 with TRBJ2-5, with 10 nucleotides matching TRBD1. Germline assignment: CDR1 DFQATT and CDR2 SNEGSKA (reference sequence). CDR3 length: 15 residues. V shed 5 bases and J 5 bases; nucleotides not matched to a gene: 11. CDR3 residues: CSALNAGQGGETQYF. The CDR3 DNA sequence: TGCAGTGCTCTAAACGCTGGACAGGGGGGCGAGACCCAGTACTTC.

A word on this clonotype: With a much larger clone just one base away, this may be a read error. The CDR3 sequence is CASSSGRGGTSETQYF. The CDR3 nucleotides are TGTGCCAGCAGCTCAGGACGGGGAGGGACCTCGGAGACCCAGTACTTC. V gene TRBV7-8 combines with J gene TRBJ2-5; 7 nucleotides align to TRBD2. CDR3 length equals 16 residues. Germline V gene sequence: CDR1 SGHVS, CDR2 FQNEAQ. V shed 4 bases and J 5 bases; nucleotides not matched to a gene: 13.

The genes are TRBV4-3 and TRBJ2-7, with TRBD2 matching over 7 bases. Germline trimming cut 1 base from V and 6 bases from J; bases unmatched to any gene: 6. The CDR3 totals 14 residues. Germline V lookup: CDR1 LGHNA, CDR2 YSLEER. The CDR3 spells CASSQGEGEGEQYF. DNA for the CDR3: TGCGCCAGCAGCCAAGGGGAAGGGGAGGGCGAGCAGTACTTC.

The chain is built from TRBV6-1 and TRBJ2-4; TRBD2 matches 9 bases. J gave up 0 bases and V 0 bases, and 9 bases lay outside the gene matches. Germline CDR1 MNHNS, CDR2 SASEGT. This CDR3 spans 19 amino acids. Here the CDR3 reads CASSEAGGGAFEAKNIQYF. DNA of the CDR3: TGTGCCAGCAGTGAAGCGGGCGGGGGGGCCTTTGAAGCCAAAAACATTCAGTACTTC.

This chain uses TRBV7-9 with TRBJ1-2; a possible D gene is TRBD1 (5 bases). The CDR3 runs to 16 residues. Germline CDR1 and CDR2: SEHNR and FQNEAQ (reference sequence). The V gene lost 5 bases and the J gene lost 4 bases, with 20 bases spanning the gap. The CDR3 DNA is TGTGCCAGCAGCCAAGAGGGCCGGGGCGCGGTCTATGGCTACACCTTC. Its translation: CASSQEGRGAVYGYTF.

This clonotype occurred a few times. The chain employs TRBV3-1 and TRBJ1-6, with D maybe TRBD1 (6 bases). Trimming removed 3 bases from V and 7 bases from J, with 16 bases in between. The germline CDR1 and CDR2 sequences are LGHDT and YNNKEL (reference sequence). This CDR3 has 16 residues. CDR3 sequence (DNA): TGTGCCAGCAGCCACTCAGGCAGGGGAAGGAATTCACCCCTCCACTTT. This sequence encodes CASSHSGRGRNSPLHF.

The genes are TRBV19 and TRBJ1-2; 11 nucleotides align to TRBD1. There are 16 residues in the CDR3. The V and J ends lost 5 bases and 6 bases, in that order; junction bases with no gene match: 11. Germline lookup yields CDR1 LNHDA and CDR2 SQIVND (reference sequence). The CDR3 protein is CASSAFLGQGADGYTF. As DNA, the CDR3 is TGTGCCAGTAGTGCGTTTCTCGGACAGGGGGCCGATGGCTACACCTTC.

In this sample, this clonotype turned up many times. The genes are TRBV2 and TRBJ2-7; D is unresolved. With 4 bases removed from V and 3 bases from J, the gap between germline ends came to 10 bases. CDR3 size: 13 residues. Per the germline V gene, CDR1 is SNHLY and CDR2 is FYNNEI. As DNA, the CDR3 is TGTGCCAGCAGTGCCCCGACCGTCTACGAGCAGTACTTC. It translates to CASSAPTVYEQYF.

The table lists this clonotype with many counts. The V and J genes are TRBV6-5 and TRBJ2-3; TRBD1 might be the D (6 bases). The CDR3 is 13 residues long. From germline, CDR1 is MNHEY and CDR2 SVGAGI. V shed 2 bases and J shed 7 bases, with 10 bases lying between them. The CDR3 DNA reads TGTGCCAGCAGTTACCACCAGGGGTATACGCAGTATTTT. Its protein product is CASSYHQGYTQYF.